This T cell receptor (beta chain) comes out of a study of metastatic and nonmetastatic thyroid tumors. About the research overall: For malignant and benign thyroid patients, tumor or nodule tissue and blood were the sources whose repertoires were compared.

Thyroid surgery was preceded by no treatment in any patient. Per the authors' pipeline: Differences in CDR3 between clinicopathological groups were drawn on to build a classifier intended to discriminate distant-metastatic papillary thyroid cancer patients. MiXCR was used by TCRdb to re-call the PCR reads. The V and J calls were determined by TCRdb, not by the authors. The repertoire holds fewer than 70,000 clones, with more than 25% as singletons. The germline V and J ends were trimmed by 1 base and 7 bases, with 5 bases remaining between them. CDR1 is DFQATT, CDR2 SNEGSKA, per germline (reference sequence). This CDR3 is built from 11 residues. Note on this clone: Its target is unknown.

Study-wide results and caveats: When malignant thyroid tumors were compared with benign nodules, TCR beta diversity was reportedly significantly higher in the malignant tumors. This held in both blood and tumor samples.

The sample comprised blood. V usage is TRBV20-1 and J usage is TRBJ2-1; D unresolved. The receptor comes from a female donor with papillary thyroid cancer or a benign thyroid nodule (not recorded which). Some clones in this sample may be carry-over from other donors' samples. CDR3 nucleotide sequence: TGCAGTGCTAGAGTAGAGAATGAGCAGTTCTTC. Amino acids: CSARVENEQFF.